This record covers a single T cell receptor (beta chain). Its antigen is undetermined. This sample was included in a study of post-analysis software for immune sequencing data. General study points: A few TRBV segments were significantly more frequent in patients than in controls. TRBV5-6, TRBV5-1 and TRBV20-1 were among these segments. Clustering by F measure revealed strong co-clustering among samples prepared together in one batch. Normalized Chao1 diversity in multiple sclerosis patients fell significantly below that of controls.

Germline CDR1 and CDR2: SNHLY and FYNNEI. With V trimmed by 4 bases and J by 8 bases, 13 bases remained unmatched. This CDR3 has 15 amino acids. TCR beta cDNA libraries included unique molecular identifiers. About 500,000 cDNA molecules came from about 1 to 10 million T cells. A single record per CDR3 protein comes from TCRdb applying MiXCR to the PCR reads. The sample records about 810,000 distinct CDR3 sequences, approximately 53% being singletons. This clonotype originated in a girl aged 5-17 years with multiple sclerosis. The sample consisted of blood. The rearrangement uses TRBV2 and TRBJ1-2; 7 bases fit TRBD1. The CDR3 loop reads CASSVGSGGIKGYTF. DNA of the CDR3: TGTGCCAGCAGTGTTGGTTCAGGGGGTATCAAAGGCTACACCTTC.